What follows are 2 T cell receptor beta chains derived from one specimen sequenced in a study of blood T cell repertoires in COVID-19 (dated by TCRdb to the early 2020s). Library prep was done by the immunoSEQ multiplex PCR assay. TCRdb provides this immuneACCESS table in a form limited to in-frame rearrangements. Some clones are lacking; in checked studies, under half of them reflect an unresolved V gene, and why the rest are absent is not known. Here the sample has roughly 250,000 clones; 75% to 90% occur a single time. More than 3.5% of the sample comes from the top ten. Sequences were obtained from PBMCs or T cells enriched from blood (not recorded which). The receptors originated from a woman in her thirties who had recovered from COVID-19.

The rearrangement links TRBV27 to TRBJ2-1; 12 nucleotides match TRBD2. The CDR3 contains 15 residues. Trimming at V came to 5 bases and at J to 1 base, leaving 0 bases not matched to a gene. Germline V CDR1 and CDR2: MNHEY, SMNVEV (reference sequence). The CDR3 nucleotides are TGTGCCAGCAGTCTAGCGGGGGGGTCCTACAATGAGCAGTTCTTC. It codes for CASSLAGGSYNEQFF.

V is TRBV14 and J is TRBJ2-5; D may be TRBD1 (6 bases). CDR3 size: 14 residues. Trimming took 6 bases from V and 5 from J, leaving 16 bases between them. Per the germline V gene, CDR1 is SGHDN and CDR2 is FVKESK. CDR3 protein: CASRGSRQGETQYF. CDR3 sequence (DNA): TGTGCCAGCAGGGGTTCCAGGCAGGGGGAGACCCAGTACTTC.